Included here is one TCR beta chain sequence, with context. What it binds is unknown. This specimen belongs to a study of cytomegalovirus exposure and HLA in healthy donors. Study results and limitations: Some highly shared sequence variants likely arose as a pipeline artifact. Confirmation in vitro established that a few CMV-associated chains were specific for CMV antigens. The authors listed 150 to 200 TCR beta chains as cytomegalovirus-associated. Reportedly, a later analysis found an Asian-associated ancestry cluster had fewer N-insertions than the approximately 670-donor mean.

V shed 5 bases and J shed 5 bases, with 12 bases lying between them. The CDR3 runs to 13 residues. Germline CDR1 reads SGHAT; CDR2 reads FQNNGV. With 60 Vbeta and 13 Jbeta primers, the PCR was carried out. Method: immunoSEQ multiplex PCR; TCRdb's copy keeps in-frame clones and lacks some. The sample has 150,000 to 200,000 clones; over 70% are singletons. J is TRBJ1-2 and V is TRBV11-2; the D is unclear. The specimen sequenced was PBMCs. This clonotype was obtained from a woman younger than 30 in good health and CMV-seropositive. CDR3 nucleotides: TGTGCCAGCAGCCCGGCAGTCGGGTATGGCTACACCTTC. Protein sequence: CASSPAVGYGYTF.